Following are 10 T cell receptor beta chains from one sample sequenced in a study of cytomegalovirus exposure and HLA in healthy donors. 13 Jbeta primers and 60 Vbeta primers were used for the PCR. TCRdb's table, derived via immunoSEQ multiplex PCR, lists solely in-frame clones and lacks some. The sample includes over 150,000 clones, more than 80% of them seen just once. Sequencing was performed on PBMCs. The origin of the receptors is a man younger than 35 in good health and CMV-seronegative.

The J gene is TRBJ2-6, the V gene TRBV7-6; D ambiguous. The CDR3 sequence is 15 residues long. Trimming stripped 4 bases from V and 0 bases from J, with 7 bases between. CDR1 and CDR2 (germline): SGHVS, FNYEAQ. In DNA, the CDR3 is TGTGCCAGCAGCTCAAGGAGCTCTGGGGCCAACGTCCTGACTTTC. Protein: CASSSRSSGANVLTF.

This chain joins TRBV28 and TRBJ2-7, with D hard to call. The germline V and J ends were trimmed by 2 bases and 2 bases, with 10 bases remaining between them. The CDR3 loop spans 14 amino acids. Germline CDR1 is MDHEN and CDR2 is SYDVKM. The CDR3 loop is CASSLPSRAYEQYF. CDR3 DNA sequence: TGTGCCAGCAGTTTACCCTCTCGGGCCTACGAGCAGTACTTC. Combining the CDR3 with reference TRBV28 and TRBJ2-7 gives the whole variable domain DVKVTQSSRYLVKRTGEKVFLECVQDMDHENMFWYRQDPGLGLRLIYFSYDVKMKEKGDIPEGYSVSREKKERFSLILESASTNQTSMYLCASSLPSRAYEQYFGPGTRLTVT.

This clone was seen a single time. The rearrangement links TRBV29-1 to TRBJ1-3; tentatively, D is TRBD1 (6 bases). Germline-derived CDR1 and CDR2 are SQVTM and ANQGSEA. The CDR3 is made up of 12 amino acids. The germline V and J ends were trimmed by 6 bases and 0 bases, with 6 bases remaining between them. Written as DNA, the CDR3 is TGCAGCGTGGACAGCTCTGGAAACACCATATATTTT. Its translation is CSVDSSGNTIYF.

This chain connects TRBV18 to TRBJ1-1; D is unresolved. The CDR3 length is 15 residues. Germline CDR1 KGHSH, CDR2 LQKENI. The V end was cut by 3 bases, the J end by 0 bases, with 11 bases between. The CDR3 spells CASSPLAKMNTEAFF. The CDR3 nucleotides are TGTGCCAGCTCACCCCTGGCAAAGATGAACACTGAAGCTTTCTTT.

This clone was counted a few times. The chain has TRBV7-8 and TRBJ2-1; D gene uncertain. Germline CDR1 SGHVS, CDR2 FQNEAQ. V was cut by 4 bases and J by 3 bases, with 7 bases left in between. CDR3 size: 13 residues. The DNA of the CDR3 is TGTGCCAGCAGCTCGTCTAGCTACAATGAGCAGTTCTTC. This gives the protein CASSSSSYNEQFF.

The sample holds one count of this clone. The chain uses TRBV19 and TRBJ2-7; 7 positions agree with TRBD2. Germline loops: CDR1 LNHDA, CDR2 SQIVND (reference sequence). V shed 6 bases, J shed 0 bases, and the junction held 5 bases outside the gene matches. The CDR3 is made up of 14 amino acids. DNA for the CDR3: TGTGCCAGTAGGCTGCGCGGGAGCTCCTACGAGCAGTACTTC. Its protein product is CASRLRGSSYEQYF.

The CDR3 nucleotides are TGTGCCAGCGGACTCTTCCTTCCCACTGAAGCTTTCTTT. Translated, it gives CASGLFLPTEAFF. The chain carries TRBV28 and TRBJ1-1; unclear D gene. Germline assignment: CDR1 MDHEN and CDR2 SYDVKM. This CDR3 has 13 residues. V was pared by 8 bases and J by 4 bases, with 14 bases between.

The rearrangement links TRBV27 to TRBJ2-7; D remains unclear. This CDR3 is built from 13 residues. Trimming took off 4 bases at V and 5 bases at J, with 12 bases between the two ends. From germline, CDR1 is MNHEY and CDR2 SMNVEV (reference sequence). The CDR3 spells CASSYTMLDEQYF. CDR3 sequence (DNA): TGTGCCAGCAGTTATACTATGTTGGACGAGCAGTACTTC.

The V gene is TRBV10-3, the J gene TRBJ1-1, with unresolved D. The CDR3 loop spans 15 amino acids. The V end lost 1 base, the J end lost 5 bases, and 14 bases lay between the germline ends. Per germline, CDR1 ENHRY and CDR2 SYGVKD. CDR3 in amino acids: CAISEWAAGTTEAFF. The CDR3 nucleotides are TGTGCCATCAGTGAGTGGGCAGCGGGAACGACTGAAGCTTTCTTT.

The chain carries TRBV6-5 and TRBJ1-4; 10 nucleotides line up with TRBD1. Trimming removed 6 bases from V and 6 bases from J; junction bases left unmatched: 10. The CDR3 contains 16 residues. The germline V gene encodes CDR1 MNHEY and CDR2 SVGAGI. The CDR3 reads CASRYLGTGVDEKLFF. The CDR3 DNA reads as TGTGCCAGCAGATACCTCGGGACAGGGGTTGATGAAAAACTGTTTTTT.